These 21 T cell receptor beta chains came from one sample sequenced in a study of blood T cell repertoires in COVID-19. The data were produced by immunoSEQ multiplex PCR, yet TCRdb's version contains in-frame clones alone and is incomplete. This table has around 160,000 clones, 70% to 90% appearing once. The sequenced sample consisted of peripheral blood. The receptors were sampled from a woman aged 55-69 years with COVID-19, enrolled during active disease.

The chain links TRBV10-2 to TRBJ2-7; D gene ambiguous. The CDR3 length is 16 residues. V was cut by 1 base and J by 1 base, with 14 bases left in between. CDR1 is WSHSY and CDR2 is SAAADI in the germline V gene. The CDR3 is CASSEYPSTVSYEQYF. The CDR3, as DNA: TGCGCCAGCAGTGAGTATCCCTCAACAGTATCCTACGAGCAGTACTTC.

The chain has TRBV19 and TRBJ2-3, with D unresolved. Deletions cut 5 bases from V and 5 bases from J, with 5 bases between. The CDR3 is made up of 11 amino acids. Per germline, CDR1 LNHDA and CDR2 SQIVND (reference sequence). The DNA of the CDR3 is TGTGCCAGTAGTTTCCGAGATACGCAGTATTTT. Its translation is CASSFRDTQYF.

J is TRBJ2-5 and V is TRBV5-1; weak D call: TRBD2 (6 bases). Germline CDR1 and CDR2: SGHRS and YFSETQ. This CDR3 is 15 amino acids long. Trimming stripped 0 bases from V and 3 bases from J, with 12 bases between. CDR3 nucleotides: TGCGCCAGCAGCTTGGGCGCGGGGTTGGAAGAGACCCAGTACTTC. It yields the protein CASSLGAGLEETQYF.

In this sample, this clone turned up a few times. CDR3 in DNA: TGTGCCAGCAGCTTCCGGGACAGGGAGGCCTACGAGCAGTACTTC. This translates into CASSFRDREAYEQYF. V and J are TRBV6-5 and TRBJ2-7; 9 bases map to TRBD1. The CDR3 has 15 residues. Germline V CDR1 and CDR2: MNHEY, SVGAGI. V lost 6 bases to trimming and J lost 2 bases; unmatched junction nucleotides: 8.

J is TRBJ2-3 and V is TRBV29-1; 8 nucleotides line up with TRBD1. This CDR3 has 14 residues. Looked up from germline, CDR1 is SQVTM and CDR2 is ANQGSEA. V lost 5 bases, J lost 2 bases, and 6 bases stayed unmatched. As DNA, the CDR3 is TGCAGCGTTCGACAGGGGTCTAACACAGATACGCAGTATTTT. It encodes CSVRQGSNTDTQYF.

This chain uses TRBV5-8 with TRBJ2-6; possible D gene TRBD1, 6 bases. With 4 bases removed from V and 3 bases from J, the gap between germline ends came to 11 bases. This CDR3 has 15 amino acids. The germline V gene has CDR1 SGHTS and CDR2 YDEGEE. This CDR3 reads CASSTGTYGANVLTF. DNA for the CDR3: TGTGCCAGCAGCACAGGGACCTATGGGGCCAACGTCCTGACTTTC. Full variable domain (outside the CDR3, taken from reference TRBV5-8 and TRBJ2-6): EAGVTQSPTHLIKTRGQQATLRCSPISGHTSVYWYQQALGLGLQFLLWYDEGEERNRGNFPPRFSGRQFPNYSSELNVNALELEDSALYLCASSTGTYGANVLTFGAGSRLTVL.

The chain employs TRBV2 and TRBJ2-3; 8 bases align to TRBD1. Germline V gene lookup returns CDR1 SNHLY and CDR2 FYNNEI. Trimming at V came to 11 bases and at J to 3 bases, leaving 10 bases not matched to a gene. This CDR3 contains 14 residues. As DNA, the CDR3 is TGTGCCGGAAAGGACAGGGTCAGTACAGATACGCAGTATTTT. It yields the protein CAGKDRVSTDTQYF.

This chain links TRBV6-5 with TRBJ2-3; maybe TRBD2 (5 bases). Germline CDR1 is MNHEY and CDR2 is SVGAGI. The ends were cut back, 6 bases at V and 1 base at J, with 11 bases in the middle. This CDR3 comprises 14 residues. The chain's CDR3 is CASRPAGGTDTQYF. The CDR3 nucleotides read TGTGCCAGCAGACCCGCCGGGGGCACAGATACGCAGTATTTT.

This chain links TRBV6-1 with TRBJ1-2, with TRBD1 identical over 8 bases. Germline V gene lookup returns CDR1 MNHNS and CDR2 SASEGT. The CDR3 loop spans 17 amino acids. Losses at the gene ends were 0 bases for V and 4 bases for J; bases not matched to a gene: 10. Written as DNA, the CDR3 is TGTGCCAGCAGTGAAGCGGTCGGGCAGGGGGCCATCTATGGCTACACCTTC. It is translated as CASSEAVGQGAIYGYTF.

The V gene is TRBV9, the J gene TRBJ1-3; D is undetermined. Per germline, CDR1 SGDLS and CDR2 YYNGEE. Trimming removed 4 bases at V and 1 base at J, with 12 bases between. This CDR3 is 15 amino acids long. CDR3 in DNA: TGTGCCAGCAGCCTCGACGGAGATTCTGGAAACACCATATATTTT. Residues: CASSLDGDSGNTIYF.

The chain links TRBV15 to TRBJ2-6; no definite D call. Trimming stripped 0 bases from V and 0 bases from J, with 3 bases between. The germline V gene has CDR1 LNHNV and CDR2 YYDKDF (reference sequence). This CDR3 has 15 residues. The CDR3, as DNA: TGTGCCACCAGCAGAGATCTCTCTGGGGCCAACGTCCTGACTTTC. Protein: CATSRDLSGANVLTF.

The chain links TRBV6-6 to TRBJ1-2, with D uncertain. V gave up 6 bases and J gave up 4 bases, with 18 bases separating them. The length of the CDR3 is 15 residues. Germline V lookup: CDR1 MNHNY, CDR2 SVGAGI (reference sequence). The CDR3 DNA is TGTGCCAGCAGCGACACCTCAACAGAGCCCTATGGCTACACCTTC. Amino acid sequence: CASSDTSTEPYGYTF.

This sequence joins TRBV19 and TRBJ2-2; tentative D call: TRBD1 (6 bases). CDR3 length: 14 residues. Trimming removed 5 bases from V and 1 base from J, with 8 bases in between. Germline CDR1 is LNHDA and CDR2 is SQIVND (reference sequence). CDR3: CASSVTGNTGELFF. The CDR3 DNA reads TGTGCCAGTAGTGTGACAGGGAACACCGGGGAGCTGTTTTTT.

The chain has TRBV2 and TRBJ2-7; 8 positions agree with TRBD1. This CDR3 contains 14 residues. V shed 8 bases, J shed 1 base, and the junction held 7 bases outside the gene matches. Germline CDR1 and CDR2: SNHLY and FYNNEI. The DNA for the CDR3 is TGTGCCAGCTGGCCCGGGGACAGGTCCTACGAGCAGTACTTC. Protein: CASWPGDRSYEQYF.

V gene TRBV28 combines with J gene TRBJ1-1, with a possible D match to TRBD1 (5 bases). CDR3 size: 14 residues. The germline V gene has CDR1 MDHEN and CDR2 SYDVKM. V was pared by 8 bases and J by 0 bases, with 13 bases between. CDR3 region: CASPGGGMNTEAFF. The CDR3, as DNA: TGTGCCAGCCCCGGGGGGGGGATGAACACTGAAGCTTTCTTT.

The V call is TRBV2, the J call TRBJ1-1; D ambiguous. Germline CDR1 is SNHLY and CDR2 is FYNNEI. V gave up 6 bases and J gave up 11 bases, with 13 bases separating them. This CDR3 has 11 residues. CDR3: CASSMRLEAFF. The CDR3 DNA reads as TGTGCCAGCAGCATGAGACTTGAGGCTTTCTTT.

The chain joins TRBV7-6 to TRBJ1-3; weak D call: TRBD1 (6 bases). Looked up from germline, CDR1 is SGHVS and CDR2 is FNYEAQ. Between the trimmed V and J ends, which lost 5 bases and 0 bases, there was a span of 14 bases. The CDR3 loop spans 16 amino acids. The CDR3 here is CASSTGTLSSGNTIYF. CDR3 nucleotide sequence: TGTGCCAGCAGCACCGGGACACTTAGCTCTGGAAACACCATATATTTT. Full variable domain (outside the CDR3, taken from reference TRBV7-6 and TRBJ1-3): GAGVSQSPRYKVTKRGQDVALRCDPISGHVSLYWYRQALGQGPEFLTYFNYEAQQDKSGLPNDRFSAERPEGSISTLTIQRTEQRDSAMYRCASSTGTLSSGNTIYFGEGSWLTVV.

The chain links TRBV27 to TRBJ1-4; D uncertain. The CDR3 totals 15 residues. Germline lookup yields CDR1 MNHEY and CDR2 SMNVEV (reference sequence). V was cut by 6 bases and J by 0 bases, with 11 bases left in between. Here the CDR3 reads CASRSGFATNEKLFF. DNA for the CDR3: TGTGCCAGCAGAAGCGGATTTGCAACTAATGAAAAACTGTTTTTT.

The chain joins TRBV6-2 or TRBV6-3 to TRBJ1-5, with D possibly TRBD1 on 6 matching bases. V lost 2 bases to trimming and J lost 4 bases, with 9 bases between them. The CDR3 is 14 amino acids. Germline CDR1 MNHEY, CDR2 SVGEGT. CDR3 sequence (DNA): TGTGCCAGCAGTTACCGGCAGGGGAATCAGCCCCAGCATTTT. It encodes CASSYRQGNQPQHF.

This chain connects TRBV19 to TRBJ2-6, with a weak D call TRBD2 (5 bases). The V end was cut by 5 bases, the J end by 2 bases, with 10 bases between. This CDR3 is built from 15 residues. Per germline, CDR1 LNHDA and CDR2 SQIVND (reference sequence). DNA of the CDR3: TGTGCCAGTAGTCTCGGGGTGACTGGGGCCAACGTCCTGACTTTC. It yields the protein CASSLGVTGANVLTF. Looking up the rest from reference TRBV19 and TRBJ2-6 gives the full variable domain: DGGITQSPKYLFRKEGQNVTLSCEQNLNHDAMYWYRQDPGQGLRLIYYSQIVNDFQKGDIAEGYSVSREKKESFPLTVTSAQKNPTAFYLCASSLGVTGANVLTFGAGSRLTVL.

The chain combines TRBV4-2 with TRBJ1-1; D is ambiguous. Per germline, CDR1 LGHNA and CDR2 YNFKEQ. The CDR3 covers 14 residues. Deletions cut 0 bases from V and 1 base from J, with 6 bases between. This chain's CDR3 is CASSQDGQNTEAFF. The CDR3 nucleotides read TGTGCCAGCAGCCAAGATGGGCAGAACACTGAAGCTTTCTTT.